This entry lists 8 T cell receptor beta chains sequenced from one sample in a study of blood T cell repertoires in COVID-19. The table came from immunoSEQ multiplex PCR; TCRdb's copy has only in-frame clones and leaves some out. Among 270,000 or so clones, about 90% were seen once, and the ten largest hold approximately 12%. The sample taken for sequencing was peripheral blood. Receptors were obtained from a woman in her 30s with COVID-19, enrolled during active disease.

The chain joins TRBV27 to TRBJ2-1; 8 bases map to TRBD2. In germline, CDR1 is MNHEY, CDR2 SMNVEV (reference sequence). This CDR3 spans 16 amino acids. V shed 3 bases and J 4 bases; nucleotides not matched to a gene: 8. The CDR3, as DNA: TGTGCCAGCAGTTTTGTTTTGGCGGGGGGATACAATGAGCAGTTCTTC. This translates into CASSFVLAGGYNEQFF.

This chain links TRBV5-1 with TRBJ2-3; possible D gene TRBD2, 5 bases. CDR1 and CDR2 (germline): SGHRS, YFSETQ. Trimming took off 0 bases at V and 1 base at J, with 12 bases between the two ends. The CDR3 spans 16 residues. The DNA of the CDR3 is TGCGCCAGCAGCTTGGTTCGGGGTATGGGCACAGATACGCAGTATTTT. Its protein is CASSLVRGMGTDTQYF. Complete variable domain (other parts from reference TRBV5-1 and TRBJ2-3): KAGVTQTPRYLIKTRGQQVTLSCSPISGHRSVSWYQQTPGQGLQFLFEYFSETQRNKGNFPGRFSGRQFSNSRSEMNVSTLELGDSALYLCASSLVRGMGTDTQYFGPGTRLTVL.

This clone was found a few times. The genes are TRBV27 and TRBJ1-2; D is ambiguous. Germline CDR1 reads MNHEY; CDR2 reads SMNVEV (reference sequence). V lost 6 bases to trimming and J lost 0 bases, with 11 bases between them. The CDR3 spans 14 residues. The CDR3 nucleotides are TGTGCCAGCAGCATACGGAGCTCTAACTATGGCTACACCTTC. Its protein product is CASSIRSSNYGYTF.

This chain connects TRBV7-2 to TRBJ1-2; TRBD1 might be the D (5 bases). Looked up from germline, CDR1 is SGHTA and CDR2 is FQGNSA. This CDR3 region has 13 residues. The germline V and J ends were trimmed by 3 bases and 13 bases, with 18 bases remaining between them. CDR3 bases: TGTGCCAGCAGCTTTCGGACATCCGAAGCGGGCACCTTC. Translation: CASSFRTSEAGTF.

Of note for this clone: This same CDR3 is encoded by further DNA sequences in the sample. The rearrangement joins TRBV19 to TRBJ2-5; 7 positions match TRBD1. The CDR3 spans 14 residues. The junction had 7 bases not matched to a gene; V was cut back by 4 bases and J by 5 bases. Germline-derived CDR1 and CDR2 are LNHDA and SQIVND (reference sequence). CDR3 protein: CASSTNRGQETQYF. The CDR3 DNA sequence: TGTGCCAGTAGTACAAACAGGGGACAGGAGACCCAGTACTTC.

The V and J genes are TRBV4-1 and TRBJ2-7; D is ambiguous. Germline values: CDR1 MGHRA, CDR2 YSYEKL. The V and J ends lost 1 base and 3 bases respectively, with 13 bases between them. This CDR3 is built from 15 residues. For the CDR3, the DNA is TGCGCCAGCAGCCAAGTCGCGCCCCTAGGCTACGAGCAGTACTTC. It is translated as CASSQVAPLGYEQYF.

The chain joins TRBV5-1 to TRBJ1-1; 8 positions match TRBD1. The CDR3 spans 15 residues. Trimming cost V 3 bases and J 1 base; bases outside gene matches: 5. In germline, CDR1 is SGHRS, CDR2 YFSETQ. DNA for the CDR3: TGCGCCAGCAGCTCCCGGGACAGGACGAACACTGAAGCTTTCTTT. It translates to CASSSRDRTNTEAFF.

V gene TRBV5-4 combines with J gene TRBJ2-2; D is unclear. Germline V gives CDR1 SGHNT, CDR2 YYREEE (reference sequence). V lost 2 bases and J 8 bases, leaving 7 bases between the germline ends. The length of the CDR3 is 12 residues. The CDR3 DNA sequence: TGTGCCAGCAGCTTAGGAGCAGGGGAGCTGTTTTTT. Residues: CASSLGAGELFF.